This note documents a single TCR beta chain sequence. The data originate from a study of response to subunit inactivated influenza vaccine. This CDR3 region has 13 residues. Trimming removed 6 bases from V and 4 bases from J, with 12 bases in between. Each CDR3 protein gets one entry after TCRdb re-called the RT-PCR reads with MiXCR. The table has over 450,000 distinct CDR3 sequences, roughly 13% seen once. The genes are TRBV12-3 or TRBV12-4 and TRBJ2-5; no clear D. This specimen consisted of PBMCs from blood, obtained 35 to 45 days after vaccination. The origin of this receptor is a man aged 45-60 years who received an inactivated influenza vaccine. In DNA form, the CDR3 reads TGTGCCAGCAGCTATTCAGGTGCAGAGACCCAGTACTTC. Protein product: CASSYSGAETQYF.